The 14 T cell receptor beta chains in this list originate from one sample, sequenced in a study of T-cell reconstitution after alpha-beta-depleted transplantation in children. Unique molecular identifiers were incorporated into the prepared TCRbeta library. MiXCR, run by TCRdb on the PCR reads, gives a single entry per CDR3 protein. The top ten clones hold under 40% of a sample with some 200,000 distinct CDR3 sequences, approximately 8.4% of them seen once. Sequences were derived from PBMCs, mostly from graft donor cells, sampled 360 days after TCRalphabeta/CD19-depleted stem cell transplant. The receptor set was obtained from a male patient aged 2 to 10 who had a stem cell transplant for acute myeloid leukemia, so the T cells may come from the graft donor.

This clonotype was picked up a small number of times. DNA of the CDR3: TGTGCCAGCAGTCGTAGCGGGGGGGCGACCGGGGAGCTGTTTTTT. This sequence encodes CASSRSGGATGELFF. The rearrangement links TRBV12-3 or TRBV12-4 to TRBJ2-2; the match to TRBD2 covers 11 bases. V dropped 5 bases and J dropped 5; count of bases not matched to a gene: 4. This CDR3 region has 15 residues.

This clonotype was counted a few times. The chain has TRBV29-1 and TRBJ2-7, with 8 bases that match TRBD2. Germline CDR1 and CDR2: SQVTM and ANQGSEA. The CDR3 is made up of 17 amino acids. V trimming: 1 base; J trimming: 2 bases; junction bases outside the gene matches: 13. In DNA form, the CDR3 reads TGCAGCGTTGAAGGAGAAGGCGGGGGGCCCCCTGCCTACGAGCAGTACGTC. It encodes CSVEGEGGGPPAYEQYV.

As regards this clonotype: The DNA is left out, because the CDR3 cannot be placed on it with certainty; the CDR3 is given as TCRdb lists it. The chain combines TRBV11-1 with TRBJ2-7; TRBD1, the table's D call, was not compared with the DNA. The CDR3 comprises 16 residues, both ends counted. Germline V gene lookup returns CDR1 SGHAT and CDR2 FQDESV (reference sequence). This CDR3 is CASSTSTRGRPYEQYF.

The chain couples TRBV5-1 to TRBJ2-5; 8 bases line up with TRBD1. The germline V gene has CDR1 SGHRS and CDR2 YFSETQ. The CDR3 runs to 17 residues. V lost 4 bases, J lost 3 bases, and 14 bases stayed unmatched. The CDR3 spells CASSRTGPVWREETQYF. The CDR3 DNA follows: TGCGCCAGCAGCCGGACAGGGCCGGTTTGGAGAGAAGAGACCCAGTACTTC.

The V call is TRBV30, the J call TRBJ2-1; D is ambiguous. The CDR3 contains 14 residues. The ends were cut back, 4 bases at V and 0 bases at J, with 10 bases in the middle. The germline gives CDR1 GTSNPN, CDR2 SVGIG (reference sequence). CDR3 protein: CAWTPGGSYNEQFF. The CDR3 region has the DNA TGTGCCTGGACCCCGGGCGGCTCCTACAATGAGCAGTTCTTC.

In this sample, this clonotype turned up many times. The CDR3 reads CASTGVYNEQFF. The CDR3 nucleotides read TGTGCCAGCACGGGAGTCTACAATGAGCAGTTCTTC. This chain connects TRBV25-1 to TRBJ2-1, with a tentative D call TRBD2 (6 bases). The V end was cut by 7 bases, the J end by 3 bases, with 7 bases between. Germline V lookup: CDR1 MGHDK, CDR2 SYGVNS. The CDR3 runs 12 residues. Together with reference TRBV25-1 and TRBJ2-1, the CDR3 gives the full variable domain: EADIYQTPRYLVIGTGKKITLECSQTMGHDKMYWYQQDPGMELHLIHYSYGVNSTEKGDLSSESTVSRIRTEHFPLTLESARPSHTSQYLCASTGVYNEQFFGPGTRLTVL.

This clonotype was recorded at least ten times. The rearrangement uses TRBV20-1 and TRBJ2-1; D might be TRBD1 (5 bases). This CDR3 comprises 17 residues. With 0 bases removed from V and 2 bases from J, the gap between germline ends came to 17 bases. The germline gives CDR1 DFQATT, CDR2 SNEGSKA (reference sequence). The CDR3 loop reads CSARDSTGPLPYNEQFF. DNA of the CDR3: TGCAGTGCTAGAGACAGCACAGGCCCTCTTCCCTACAATGAGCAGTTCTTC.

This clonotype showed up many times. V is TRBV25-1 and J is TRBJ2-7, with TRBD1 identical over 7 bases. Germline V gene lookup returns CDR1 MGHDK and CDR2 SYGVNS. The CDR3 is 14 residues long. The V segment lost 5 bases and the J segment 4 bases; nucleotides outside the gene matches: 8. The CDR3, as DNA: TGTGCCAGCAGTTATGCAGGGGGTTGGTACGAGCAGTACTTC. Its translation: CASSYAGGWYEQYF.

This clonotype was counted a few times. The rearrangement uses TRBV20-1 and TRBJ2-7; D call uncertain. Germline assignment: CDR1 DFQATT and CDR2 SNEGSKA (reference sequence). Deletions cut 7 bases from V and 0 bases from J, with 10 bases between. The CDR3 contains 12 residues. Here the CDR3 DNA reads TGCAGTGTTGGGGAAAGCTCCTACGAGCAGTACTTC. Translating gives CSVGESSYEQYF.

In this sample, this clonotype turned up many times. This rearrangement joins TRBV12-3 or TRBV12-4 to TRBJ1-5, with TRBD1 identical over 7 bases. CDR3 length equals 15 residues. The ends lost 2 bases at V and 12 bases at J; junction bases unmatched: 13. In nucleotides, the CDR3 is TGTGCCAGCAGTTTACTCCCTACAGGGGCCCAGGTCCAGCATTTT. Protein sequence: CASSLLPTGAQVQHF.

The chain is built from TRBV20-1 and TRBJ1-5, with D tentatively TRBD1 (5 bases). CDR3 length: 16 residues. The germline V gene has CDR1 DFQATT and CDR2 SNEGSKA (reference sequence). Trimming cost V 5 bases and J 2 bases, with 19 bases left between them. The CDR3 protein is CSAELTGGTGNQPQHF. CDR3 coding DNA: TGCAGTGCTGAGCTGACGGGCGGGACCGGCAATCAGCCCCAGCATTTT.

The chain carries TRBV3-1 and TRBJ2-3; no clear D gene. Deletions cut 4 bases from V and 2 bases from J, with 10 bases between. Germline lookup yields CDR1 LGHDT and CDR2 YNNKEL (reference sequence). The length of the CDR3 is 14 residues. The chain's CDR3 is CASSLYEPTDTQYF. CDR3 in DNA: TGTGCCAGCAGCCTGTACGAGCCCACAGATACGCAGTATTTT.

This clonotype was detected ten times or more. J is TRBJ2-7 and V is TRBV25-1, with 9 bases matching TRBD1. V shed 11 bases, J shed 2 bases, and the junction held 10 bases outside the gene matches. Germline CDR1 and CDR2: MGHDK and SYGVNS. The CDR3 consists of 14 residues. CDR3 amino acids: CAQRDRGITYEQYV. DNA of the CDR3: TGTGCCCAGAGAGACAGGGGGATAACCTACGAGCAGTACGTC.

The table lists this clonotype with a few counts. The J gene is TRBJ1-1, the V gene TRBV3-1; a weak D match, TRBD1 (5 bases). CDR3 length: 14 amino acids. Trimming removed 1 base at V and 6 bases at J, with 12 bases between. Germline values: CDR1 LGHDT, CDR2 YNNKEL (reference sequence). The CDR3 DNA reads as TGTGCCAGCAGCCAAGTGGGCCCGGGACCTGAAGCTTTCTTT. As protein: CASSQVGPGPEAFF.